Each of the 27 T cell receptor beta chains below was sequenced from the same sample in a study of T cells in Graves' hyperthyroidism and ophthalmopathy. The CDR3 regions of TCR beta were amplified from RNA transcripts. The HTBI primer set drove a first-round RT-PCR of the TCR CDR3. TCRdb reprocessed the multiplex PCR reads with MiXCR, giving one entry per CDR3 protein. The repertoire holds about 500,000 distinct CDR3 sequences, with approximately 49% as singletons. Sequencing input: peripheral blood or thyroid tissue (not recorded which). These receptors came from an adult woman with Graves' disease, either hyperthyroidism or ophthalmopathy (not recorded which).

Ten or more counts support this clonotype. The chain uses TRBV29-1 and TRBJ2-7, with D possibly matching TRBD1 (5 bases). The V gene's germline CDR1 is SQVTM and CDR2 ANQGSEA. The CDR3 length is 13 residues. Trimming left V 4 bases short and J 1 base short, with 11 bases between. The CDR3 bases are TGCAGCGTTGGACAGAGCTTGTCCTACGAGCAGTACTTC. The encoded protein is CSVGQSLSYEQYF.

This clonotype was found once. The V gene is TRBV20-1, the J gene TRBJ1-2, with a possible D match to TRBD1 (6 bases). Trimming pared 6 bases from V and 6 bases from J, leaving 26 bases between. The CDR3 is 16 amino acids. CDR1 is DFQATT and CDR2 is SNEGSKA in the germline V gene (reference sequence). The DNA of the CDR3 is TGCAGTGCCCAGCACCGGGACACTTCCGGGGACGATGGCTACACCTTC. Its translation: CSAQHRDTSGDDGYTF.

Regarding this clonotype: No conserved phenylalanine or tryptophan ends this CDR3, so it is likely a read error. The limits of the CDR3 on the DNA are not certain, so only TCRdb's listed CDR3 is given. The rearrangement uses TRBV20-1 and TRBJ1-6; TRBD1, the D gene given by the table, was not confirmed from the DNA. Germline assignment: CDR1 DFQATT and CDR2 SNEGSKA (reference sequence). The CDR3 is 8 amino acids in total, end residues counted. CDR3: CSAIGSNR.

A word on this clonotype: An end of the junction does not agree with germline; a read error may underlie this. The rearrangement joins TRBV12-3 or TRBV12-4 to TRBJ2-5; 7 bases are shared with TRBD1. This CDR3 has 14 residues. The CDR3 protein is CAGSLGQTQETQYF. CDR3 bases: TGTGCCGGCAGCCTGGGACAGACCCAAGAGACCCAGTACTTC.

This clonotype was seen a single time. V is TRBV7-9 and J is TRBJ2-7, with D perhaps TRBD1 (6 bases). Germline V gives CDR1 SEHNR, CDR2 FQNEAQ (reference sequence). The CDR3 runs 16 residues. V lost 5 bases and J lost 0, with 17 bases in between. CDR3 amino acids: CASSVSTDSPSYEQYF. The CDR3 bases are TGTGCCAGCAGCGTCTCGACGGACAGCCCCTCCTACGAGCAGTACTTC.

The J gene is TRBJ1-6, the V gene TRBV6-1, with TRBD1 as a possible D gene (6 bases). CDR1 and CDR2 from the germline V gene are MNHNS and SASEGT. The CDR3 is made up of 14 amino acids. V lost 6 bases and J 7 bases, leaving 13 bases between the germline ends. The CDR3 loop is CASRQGVENSPLHF. CDR3 nucleotide sequence: TGTGCCAGCAGACAGGGAGTGGAGAATTCACCCCTCCACTTT.

This clonotype turned up a few times. The chain has TRBV12-3 or TRBV12-4 and TRBJ1-5; D not resolved. The V gene lost 2 bases and the J gene lost 7 bases, with 12 bases spanning the gap. The CDR3 loop spans 14 amino acids. This chain's CDR3 is CASSLSMVGQPQHF. DNA of the CDR3: TGTGCCAGCAGTTTATCGATGGTTGGCCAGCCCCAGCATTTT.

V usage is TRBV11-2 and J usage is TRBJ2-5; TRBD1 aligns across 7 bases. CDR3 size: 18 residues. Looked up from germline, CDR1 is SGHAT and CDR2 is FQNNGV. V dropped 1 base and J dropped 1; count of bases not matched to a gene: 12. CDR3: CASSLVATIRGLQETQYF. The CDR3 DNA follows: TGTGCCAGCAGCTTAGTTGCCACGATAAGGGGGCTCCAAGAGACCCAGTACTTC. The full variable domain, completed using reference TRBV11-2 and TRBJ2-5, is EAGVAQSPRYKIIEKRQSVAFWCNPISGHATLYWYQQILGQGPKLLIQFQNNGVVDDSQLPKDRFSAERLKGVDSTLKIQPAKLEDSAVYLCASSLVATIRGLQETQYFGPGTRLLVL.

At least ten counts were recorded for this clonotype. The V and J genes are TRBV6-1 and TRBJ1-5; weak D call: TRBD1 (6 bases). V lost 7 bases and J 4 bases, leaving 17 bases between the germline ends. The CDR3 is 15 amino acids. Germline values: CDR1 MNHNS, CDR2 SASEGT. CDR3 protein: CASTQVVQGNQPQHF. CDR3 coding DNA: TGTGCCAGCACCCAAGTAGTCCAGGGGAATCAGCCCCAGCATTTT.

V usage is TRBV29-1 and J usage is TRBJ1-1, with 11 bases lining up with TRBD1. V was clipped by 7 bases and J by 3 bases; unmatched bases: 7. CDR3 size: 14 residues. The V gene's germline CDR1 is SQVTM and CDR2 ANQGSEA. The chain's CDR3 is CSAGTGGTDTEAFF. In DNA, the CDR3 is TGCAGCGCAGGGACAGGGGGTACGGACACTGAAGCTTTCTTT.

The chain employs TRBV7-9 and TRBJ2-7; the D is unclear. This CDR3 comprises 12 residues. Looked up from germline, CDR1 is SEHNR and CDR2 is FQNEAQ (reference sequence). The V gene lost 5 bases and the J gene lost 2 bases, with 7 bases spanning the gap. The CDR3 spells CASSPQPYEQYF. In DNA form, the CDR3 reads TGTGCCAGCAGCCCCCAGCCCTACGAGCAGTACTTC.

This clonotype was detected ten times or more. The chain couples TRBV2 to TRBJ1-4, with D possibly TRBD1 on 5 matching bases. V lost 4 bases and J 0 bases, leaving 9 bases between the germline ends. This CDR3 spans 15 amino acids. Germline V lookup: CDR1 SNHLY, CDR2 FYNNEI. In DNA, the CDR3 is TGTGCCAGCAGTGTGGAAGGGGCAACTAATGAAAAACTGTTTTTT. This encodes CASSVEGATNEKLFF.

The chain is built from TRBV29-1 and TRBJ2-5, with D perhaps TRBD2 (5 bases). Deletions cut 4 bases from V and 9 bases from J, with 18 bases between. Germline V gene sequence: CDR1 SQVTM, CDR2 ANQGSEA. The CDR3 length is 13 residues. In DNA form, the CDR3 reads TGCAGCGTTGCTCAGGACTGGATTGGGGCCCAGTACTTC. It is translated as CSVAQDWIGAQYF.

V usage is TRBV29-1 and J usage is TRBJ2-7; the D is unclear. Trimming pared 4 bases from V and 2 bases from J, leaving 9 bases between. CDR1 is SQVTM and CDR2 is ANQGSEA in the germline V gene. This CDR3 spans 12 amino acids. This CDR3 reads CSVVGQTYEQYF. CDR3 bases: TGCAGCGTTGTCGGCCAAACCTACGAGCAGTACTTC.

This chain connects TRBV7-2 to TRBJ2-7; 8 positions agree with TRBD2. V lost 6 bases and J lost 4; bases outside the gene matches: 8. The CDR3 runs 14 residues. CDR1 SGHTA and CDR2 FQGNSA come from the germline V gene. CDR3 DNA: TGTGCCAGCAGGAAAACGGGGGGGCTTTACGAGCAGTACTTC. Residues: CASRKTGGLYEQYF.

The rearrangement uses TRBV7-8 and TRBJ2-2, with D perhaps matching TRBD1 (8 bases). V was cut by 2 bases and J by 6 bases, with 19 bases left in between. This CDR3 is 17 amino acids long. Germline loops: CDR1 SGHVS, CDR2 FQNEAQ. CDR3 region: CASSLSGGGTGAGELFF. The CDR3 nucleotides are TGTGCCAGCAGCTTATCGGGGGGCGGGACAGGTGCCGGGGAGCTGTTTTTT.

This clonotype was detected only a few times. The rearrangement links TRBV2 to TRBJ2-7; D unresolved. CDR1 and CDR2 from the germline V gene are SNHLY and FYNNEI. V lost 5 bases and J 0 bases, leaving 5 bases between the germline ends. This CDR3 spans 12 amino acids. In DNA, the CDR3 is TGTGCCAGCAGTCTTCGCTCCTACGAGCAGTACTTC. It specifies CASSLRSYEQYF.

Only a few counts were recorded for this clonotype. This sequence joins TRBV2 and TRBJ2-7; D unclear. With 6 bases removed from V and 3 bases from J, the gap between germline ends came to 18 bases. CDR1 and CDR2 from the germline V gene are SNHLY and FYNNEI. CDR3 length equals 15 residues. In nucleotides, the CDR3 is TGTGCCAGCAGAGACACCTATCGTGATCGCTACGAGCAGTACTTC. Encoded protein: CASRDTYRDRYEQYF.

This clonotype was recorded many times. The gene calls are TRBV7-2 and TRBJ2-2; D gene unclear. V lost 2 bases, J lost 0 bases, and 7 bases lay in between. This CDR3 has 15 amino acids. Germline lookup yields CDR1 SGHTA and CDR2 FQGNSA. The CDR3 DNA follows: TGTGCCAGCAGCTTATATGGGACGAACACCGGGGAGCTGTTTTTT. This translates into CASSLYGTNTGELFF.

The V gene is TRBV20-1, the J gene TRBJ2-2; 9 bases are shared with TRBD1. CDR1 and CDR2 (germline): DFQATT, SNEGSKA (reference sequence). The CDR3 length is 15 residues. The ends lost 4 bases at V and 3 bases at J; junction bases unmatched: 6. The CDR3 nucleotides read TGCAGTGCTATTCCACGGACAGGGGACACCGGGGAGCTGTTTTTT. Amino acids: CSAIPRTGDTGELFF.

V gene TRBV15 combines with J gene TRBJ2-7; perhaps TRBD2 as D (6 bases). From germline, CDR1 is LNHNV and CDR2 YYDKDF (reference sequence). The CDR3 consists of 14 residues. V lost 5 bases and J lost 1, with 12 bases in between. CDR3 nucleotide sequence: TGTGCCACCAGCGACCGGGACTCATCCTACGAGCAGTACTTC. It codes for CATSDRDSSYEQYF.

This clonotype has a count of ten or more. J is TRBJ2-7 and V is TRBV12-3 or TRBV12-4; tentatively, D is TRBD1 (6 bases). The CDR3 totals 14 residues. The ends were cut back, 6 bases at V and 0 bases at J, with 12 bases in the middle. The CDR3 DNA reads TGTGCCAGCAGCCGACAGGAAAGCTCCTACGAGCAGTACTTC. Its translation is CASSRQESSYEQYF.

The chain recombines TRBV7-2 with TRBJ2-7; 8 bases match TRBD1. The V and J ends lost 5 bases and 5 bases, in that order; junction bases with no gene match: 8. This CDR3 spans 14 amino acids. Germline V gene lookup returns CDR1 SGHTA and CDR2 FQGNSA. The CDR3 sequence: CASSMDRVSDEQYF. DNA of the CDR3: TGTGCCAGCAGCATGGACAGGGTTTCCGACGAGCAGTACTTC.

This rearrangement joins TRBV19 to TRBJ1-2; D not resolved. V lost 3 bases, J lost 8 bases, and 1 base lay in between. The germline V gene has CDR1 LNHDA and CDR2 SQIVND (reference sequence). The CDR3 loop spans 9 amino acids. For the CDR3, the DNA is TGTGCCAGTAGTATGGGCTACACCTTC. The encoded protein is CASSMGYTF.

The J gene is TRBJ2-7, the V gene TRBV7-9; D is possibly TRBD1 (6 bases). V dropped 4 bases and J dropped 6 bases, with 19 bases sitting between them. The CDR3 sequence is 15 residues long. Germline values: CDR1 SEHNR, CDR2 FQNEAQ (reference sequence). DNA for the CDR3: TGTGCCAGCAGCTCAGACAGGACCGAAGTGGTCGAGCAGTACTTC. This codes for CASSSDRTEVVEQYF.

The chain uses TRBV7-9 and TRBJ2-5; D may be TRBD2 (5 bases). This CDR3 is built from 15 residues. Looked up from germline, CDR1 is SEHNR and CDR2 is FQNEAQ (reference sequence). Trimming stripped 2 bases from V and 3 bases from J, with 13 bases between. CDR3 residues: CASSLYRGQEETQYF. Here the CDR3 DNA reads TGTGCCAGCAGCTTATATCGCGGGCAGGAAGAGACCCAGTACTTC.

V and J are TRBV13 and TRBJ2-7, with unresolved D. CDR1 PRHDT and CDR2 FYEKMQ come from the germline V gene (reference sequence). There are 13 residues in the CDR3. Deletions cut 3 bases from V and 3 bases from J, with 9 bases between. CDR3 in amino acids: CASSFSTLYEQYF. CDR3 sequence (DNA): TGTGCCAGCAGCTTCTCGACACTCTACGAGCAGTACTTC.